Each of the 19 T cell receptor beta chains below was sequenced from the same sample in a study of vaccination effects on CD4 cells after COVID-19. Here immunoSEQ multiplex PCR was the method, and the copy in TCRdb shows in-frame clones only, minus some. The sample consists of fewer than 30,000 clones, approximately 80% of them appearing once. Before sequencing took place, the ViraFEST assay used viral peptide pools to expand antigen-specific CD4+ T cells. Culture lasted roughly eleven days before CD4+ T cell isolation. It was between March and December 2020 that the person had a SARS-CoV-2 infection confirmed by PCR. No antigen has been identified for these receptors. Material: CD4+ T cells from PBMCs cultured with HCoV-NL63 spike peptides, obtained before COVID-19 vaccination. Every receptor here comes from a human donor who had a prior SARS-CoV-2 infection.

The count of this clone is one. V is TRBV5-8 and J is TRBJ2-7; no reliable D call. The CDR3 length is 11 residues. The ends were cut back, 1 base at V and 7 bases at J, with 6 bases in the middle. Germline V gives CDR1 SGHTS, CDR2 YDEGEE. The CDR3 reads CASSLLGEQYF. DNA of the CDR3: TGTGCCAGCAGCTTGCTGGGAGAGCAGTACTTC.

This chain connects TRBV5-1 to TRBJ2-3; 11 nucleotides agree with TRBD2. CDR1 and CDR2 (germline): SGHRS, YFSETQ. The CDR3 contains 18 residues. V lost 4 bases, J lost 0 bases, and 10 bases stayed unmatched. CDR3 residues: CASSAGSSGRTSTDTQYF. CDR3 DNA: TGCGCCAGCAGCGCCGGGTCTAGCGGGAGGACTAGCACAGATACGCAGTATTTT.

V is TRBV7-9 and J is TRBJ1-6; 9 bases fit TRBD1. CDR1 and CDR2 (germline): SEHNR, FQNEAQ (reference sequence). The CDR3 length is 14 residues. V was clipped by 5 bases and J by 8 bases; unmatched bases: 4. CDR3 in amino acids: CASSMGQGHSPLHF. The CDR3 region has the DNA TGTGCCAGCAGCATGGGACAGGGACATTCACCCCTCCACTTT.

This clone was observed a handful of times. This chain uses TRBV9 with TRBJ2-3; 9 nucleotides agree with TRBD2. V dropped 4 bases and J dropped 4; count of bases not matched to a gene: 7. The length of the CDR3 is 15 residues. Germline V CDR1 and CDR2: SGDLS, YYNGEE. Here the CDR3 DNA reads TGTGCCAGCAGCTTTAGCGGGGGAGGCTCAGATACGCAGTATTTT. Residues: CASSFSGGGSDTQYF.

The V call is TRBV29-1, the J call TRBJ2-2, with 8 bases that match TRBD1. The CDR3 spans 15 residues. After removal of 4 bases from V and 0 bases from J, the junction contained 4 bases not matched to a gene. In germline, CDR1 is SQVTM, CDR2 ANQGSEA. The CDR3 here is CSVALQGANTGELFF. CDR3 bases: TGCAGCGTTGCCTTACAGGGGGCGAACACCGGGGAGCTGTTTTTT.

The chain joins TRBV7-9 to TRBJ2-1, with 9 bases lining up with TRBD2. Per germline, CDR1 SEHNR and CDR2 FQNEAQ (reference sequence). J lost 6 bases, V lost 7 bases, and 10 bases had no gene match. This CDR3 has 15 residues. The DNA for the CDR3 is TGTGCCAGCAACACGGGACTAGCTGAGGTCAATGAGCAGTTCTTC. The encoded protein is CASNTGLAEVNEQFF.

The genes are TRBV5-4 and TRBJ2-2, with 7 bases that match TRBD1. From germline, CDR1 is SGHNT and CDR2 YYREEE (reference sequence). Trimming at V came to 5 bases and at J to 3 bases, leaving 10 bases not matched to a gene. The CDR3 consists of 16 residues. The CDR3 nucleotides are TGTGCCAGCAGTACTCGACAGGGTGGGGACACCGGGGAGCTGTTTTTT. It translates to CASSTRQGGDTGELFF.

The chain has TRBV7-2 and TRBJ1-1; possible D gene TRBD1, 5 bases. Germline V CDR1 and CDR2: SGHTA, FQGNSA. Trimming took 5 bases from V and 1 from J, leaving 8 bases between them. This CDR3 has 13 residues. As DNA, the CDR3 is TGTGCCAGCAGCGCCCAGGGGAACACTGAAGCTTTCTTT. It is translated as CASSAQGNTEAFF.

The chain combines TRBV4-3 with TRBJ2-1, with D unresolved. The germline V gene has CDR1 LGHNA and CDR2 YSLEER. Trimming stripped 0 bases from V and 0 bases from J, with 9 bases between. This CDR3 spans 16 amino acids. The CDR3 nucleotides read TGCGCCAGCAGCCAAGATCATGAAAGCTCCTACAATGAGCAGTTCTTC. Its protein is CASSQDHESSYNEQFF.

The chain is built from TRBV2 and TRBJ2-7; the D call may be TRBD1 or TRBD2 (5 bases each). Germline V lookup: CDR1 SNHLY, CDR2 FYNNEI. This CDR3 has 15 amino acids. V lost 7 bases, J lost 2 bases, and 18 bases lay in between. This CDR3 is CASIPSWGSTYEQYF. DNA for the CDR3: TGTGCCAGCATCCCAAGTTGGGGGTCCACCTACGAGCAGTACTTC.

This sequence joins TRBV9 and TRBJ2-1, with TRBD2 matching over 12 bases. Unmatched junction bases numbered 9, after V lost 3 bases and J lost 2 bases. The CDR3 covers 18 residues. Germline CDR1 reads SGDLS; CDR2 reads YYNGEE. CDR3 coding DNA: TGTGCCAGCAGCGCGGGACTAGCGGGCCCCGCAACCTACAATGAGCAGTTCTTC. The encoded protein is CASSAGLAGPATYNEQFF.

This chain links TRBV4-1 with TRBJ1-4; tentative D call: TRBD1 (5 bases). V was pared by 0 bases and J by 5 bases, with 13 bases between. From germline, CDR1 is MGHRA and CDR2 YSYEKL. The CDR3 runs to 16 residues. The CDR3 spells CASSQDYRGENEKLFF. In nucleotides, the CDR3 is TGCGCCAGCAGCCAAGATTATCGGGGGGAAAATGAAAAACTGTTTTTT.

The chain is built from TRBV4-1 and TRBJ2-5, with D perhaps TRBD1 or TRBD2 (6 bases each). The CDR3 is 17 amino acids. V dropped 3 bases and J dropped 1 base, with 18 bases sitting between them. Germline V lookup: CDR1 MGHRA, CDR2 YSYEKL. The CDR3: CASSQTVTRGPQETQYF. In DNA, the CDR3 is TGCGCCAGCAGCCAGACTGTCACTCGGGGGCCCCAAGAGACCCAGTACTTC.

The V gene is TRBV7-2, the J gene TRBJ1-4, with D unclear. The CDR3 sequence is 14 residues long. V gave up 5 bases and J gave up 5 bases, with 12 bases separating them. Germline V gives CDR1 SGHTA, CDR2 FQGNSA. As DNA, the CDR3 is TGTGCCAGCAGCCTAATGGGCTCCAATGAAAAACTGTTTTTT. Its translation: CASSLMGSNEKLFF.

This chain joins TRBV7-3 and TRBJ1-1, with a tentative D call TRBD1 (6 bases). Looked up from germline, CDR1 is SGHTA and CDR2 is FQGTGA. The CDR3 is 16 residues long. The V gene lost 3 bases and the J gene lost 1 base, with 15 bases spanning the gap. For the CDR3, the DNA is TGTGCCAGCAGCTTCTTAGGGGGAAATTCGAACACTGAAGCTTTCTTT. This encodes CASSFLGGNSNTEAFF.

The chain employs TRBV27 and TRBJ2-7; D unclear. Germline V gene sequence: CDR1 MNHEY, CDR2 SMNVEV (reference sequence). V gave up 4 bases and J gave up 2 bases, with 12 bases separating them. CDR3 length: 14 residues. The CDR3 DNA is TGTGCCAGCAGTTCCACGACGGACCCCTACGAGCAGTACTTC. It codes for CASSSTTDPYEQYF.

This clone is termed medium-sized. In DNA, the CDR3 is TGTGCCAGTAGTATTGAGGGACTAAGTAATCAGCCCCAGCATTTT. Translated, it gives CASSIEGLSNQPQHF. This chain links TRBV19 with TRBJ1-5; tentative D call: TRBD1 (5 bases). There are 15 residues in the CDR3. Germline assignment: CDR1 LNHDA and CDR2 SQIVND (reference sequence). The V end lost 3 bases, the J end lost 4 bases, and 13 bases lay between the germline ends.

The chain links TRBV9 to TRBJ2-5, with D perhaps matching TRBD2 (5 bases). The V gene's germline CDR1 is SGDLS and CDR2 YYNGEE. The ends were cut back, 0 bases at V and 2 bases at J, with 17 bases in the middle. The CDR3 is 17 amino acids. CDR3 DNA sequence: TGTGCCAGCAGCGTAGGAATTGGAGGTACTGGGCAAGAGACCCAGTACTTC. It translates to CASSVGIGGTGQETQYF.

The gene calls are TRBV4-3 and TRBJ1-4; no firm D call. V gave up 5 bases and J gave up 0 bases, with 10 bases separating them. Germline V gene data show CDR1 as LGHNA and CDR2 as YSLEER. The CDR3 is 15 amino acids. The CDR3 coding sequence is TGCGCCAGCAGCGCCACACGCGCAACTAATGAAAAACTGTTTTTT. Translation gives CASSATRATNEKLFF.